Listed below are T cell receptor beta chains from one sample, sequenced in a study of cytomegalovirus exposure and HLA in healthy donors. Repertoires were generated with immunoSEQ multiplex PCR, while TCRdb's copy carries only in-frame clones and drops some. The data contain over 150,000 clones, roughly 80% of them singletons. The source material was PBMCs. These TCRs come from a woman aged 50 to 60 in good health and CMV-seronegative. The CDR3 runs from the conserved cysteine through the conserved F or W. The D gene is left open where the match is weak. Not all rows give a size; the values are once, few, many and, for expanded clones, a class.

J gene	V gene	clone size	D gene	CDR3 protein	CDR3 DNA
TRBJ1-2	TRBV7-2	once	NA	CASSLGRENYGYTF	TGTGCCAGCAGCTTAGGGCGGGAGAACTATGGCTACACCTTC
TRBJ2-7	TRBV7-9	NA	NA	CASSSVGSVYEQYF	TGTGCCAGCAGCTCAGTCGGGAGCGTCTACGAGCAGTACTTC
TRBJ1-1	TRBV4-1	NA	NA	CASSQDMETEAFF	TGCGCCAGCAGCCAAGATATGGAGACTGAAGCTTTCTTT
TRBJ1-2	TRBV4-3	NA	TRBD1	CASSQDWDRFNYGYTF	TGCGCCAGCAGCCAAGATTGGGACAGGTTTAACTATGGCTACACCTTC
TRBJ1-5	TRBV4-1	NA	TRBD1	CASSPGQGQNFGNQPQHF	TGCGCCAGCAGCCCGGGACAGGGCCAAAATTTCGGCAATCAGCCCCAGCATTTT
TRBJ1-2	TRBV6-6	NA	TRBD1	CASSRGDRGSFYGYTF	TGTGCCAGCAGCCGGGGGGACAGGGGAAGCTTCTATGGCTACACCTTC
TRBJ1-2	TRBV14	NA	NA	CASSQEARGYGYTF	TGTGCCAGCAGCCAAGAGGCCCGAGGCTATGGCTACACCTTC
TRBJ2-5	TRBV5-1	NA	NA	CASSPSRSQETQYF	TGCGCCAGCAGCCCATCCAGGTCCCAAGAGACCCAGTACTTC
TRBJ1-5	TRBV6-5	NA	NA	CASSYSQENQPQHF	TGTGCCAGCAGTTACAGTCAAGAGAATCAGCCCCAGCATTTT
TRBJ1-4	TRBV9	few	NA	CASSVGWGTTREKLFF	TGTGCCAGCAGCGTAGGATGGGGGACTACCCGTGAAAAACTGTTTTTT
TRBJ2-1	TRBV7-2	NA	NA	CASSNQGGEYNEQFF	TGTGCCAGCAGCAACCAAGGGGGGGAATACAATGAGCAGTTCTTC